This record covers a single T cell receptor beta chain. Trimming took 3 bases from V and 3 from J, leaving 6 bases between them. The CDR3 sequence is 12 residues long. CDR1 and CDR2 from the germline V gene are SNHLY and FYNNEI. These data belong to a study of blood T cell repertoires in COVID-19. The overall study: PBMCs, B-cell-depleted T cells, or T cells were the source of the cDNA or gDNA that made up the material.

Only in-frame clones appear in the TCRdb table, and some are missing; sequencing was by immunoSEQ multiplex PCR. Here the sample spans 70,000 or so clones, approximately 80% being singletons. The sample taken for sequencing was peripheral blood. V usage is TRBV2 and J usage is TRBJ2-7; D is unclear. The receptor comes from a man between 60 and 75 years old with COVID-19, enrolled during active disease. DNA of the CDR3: TGTGCCAGCAGTGATGATAGCTACGAGCAGTACTTC. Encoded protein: CASSDDSYEQYF.